This T cell receptor (beta chain) was sequenced for a study of identical twins. CDR3 size: 16 residues. Germline trimming cut 1 base from V and 2 bases from J; bases unmatched to any gene: 6. CDR1 and CDR2 from the germline V gene are LGHNA and YNFKEQ. Via MiXCR, TCRdb re-called the 5' RACE reads, giving one row per CDR3 protein. The sample shows 600,000 to 700,000 distinct CDR3 sequences, 21% of them seen only once. This sample was also put to use in a study of T cells expressing NK-cell markers. That study reports: Repertoire data for TCR beta were derived from sorted T cells (CD3+CD56+NKG2C+, CD3+CD56+NKG2C- and CD3+CD56-NKG2C+).

Specimen: PBMCs. This sequence was found in a woman aged 18 to 35 in good health. The chain has TRBV4-2 and TRBJ2-3; 7 bases are shared with TRBD1. For the CDR3, the DNA is TGTGCCAGCAGCCAAGGAGACAGGGCCCTCACAGATACGCAGTATTTT. The encoded protein is CASSQGDRALTDTQYF.